This TCR beta chain came from a study of blood T cell repertoires in COVID-19. In the study overall: Samples representing acute and convalescent COVID-19 were sourced from the United States, Italy and Spain.

Germline V gene sequence: CDR1 KGHSH, CDR2 LQKENI. The CDR3 length is 16 residues. Trimming removed 6 bases at V and 4 bases at J, with 21 bases between. TCRdb's table, derived via immunoSEQ multiplex PCR, lists solely in-frame clones and lacks some. The sample gives 200,000 to 250,000 clones, less than 85% of which show up once; about 8.3% is in the top ten. The sequenced sample was peripheral blood. This TCR derives from a woman of 80 years or more with COVID-19, enrolled during active disease. V and J are TRBV18 and TRBJ1-2; the D gene is possibly TRBD1 (5 bases). The CDR3 DNA reads as TGTGCCAGCTCCCTCCCGGGGGGACCTGCCATCTATGGCTACACCTTC. This sequence encodes CASSLPGGPAIYGYTF.